A single sample gave rise to the 4 T cell receptor beta chains below, sequenced in a study of blood T cell repertoires in COVID-19. Repertoires were generated with immunoSEQ multiplex PCR, while TCRdb's copy carries only in-frame clones and drops some. Among roughly 150,000 clones listed, approximately 80% were seen once. The sequencing sample was made of peripheral blood. Source of these receptors: a woman aged 45-60 years with acute or convalescent COVID-19.

V gene TRBV4-3 combines with J gene TRBJ2-6; 9 nucleotides agree with TRBD1. With V trimmed by 2 bases and J by 2 bases, 7 bases remained unmatched. CDR3 length: 18 amino acids. In germline, CDR1 is LGHNA, CDR2 YSLEER. The CDR3 DNA reads as TGCGCCAGCAGCCAATCATCGGACAGGGGCACTGGGGCCAACGTCCTGACTTTC. Protein product: CASSQSSDRGTGANVLTF.

The V call is TRBV2, the J call TRBJ1-6; D call uncertain. CDR1 and CDR2 (germline): SNHLY, FYNNEI. There are 12 residues in the CDR3. The V and J ends lost 7 bases and 5 bases respectively, with 6 bases between them. Written as DNA, the CDR3 is TGTGCCAGCAACAGAAATAATTCACCCCTCCACTTT. It encodes CASNRNNSPLHF.

This clone has only one observation. The rearrangement uses TRBV5-1 and TRBJ2-2; TRBD1 matches 9 bases. CDR1 and CDR2 from the germline V gene are SGHRS and YFSETQ. V shed 4 bases, J shed 7 bases, and the junction held 8 bases outside the gene matches. This CDR3 has 15 residues. Written as DNA, the CDR3 is TGCGCCAGCAGCCCGGACAGGGGCGTTGGCGGGGAGCTGTTTTTT. Its protein product is CASSPDRGVGGELFF.

The CDR3 coding sequence is TGTGCCAGCAGCCAGACTAGCGGGGGGGCACACGGGGAGCTGTTTTTT. This codes for CASSQTSGGAHGELFF. The chain employs TRBV7-8 and TRBJ2-2, with 14 bases fitting TRBD2. The length of the CDR3 is 16 residues. The V segment lost 5 bases and the J segment 7 bases; nucleotides outside the gene matches: 6. Germline CDR1 and CDR2: SGHVS and FQNEAQ. Supplemented by reference TRBV7-8 and TRBJ2-2, the full variable domain reads GAGVSQSPRYKVAKRGQDVALRCDPISGHVSLFWYQQALGQGPEFLTYFQNEAQLDKSGLPSDRFFAERPEGSVSTLKIQRTQQEDSAVYLCASSQTSGGAHGELFFGEGSRLTVL.